This passage covers 5 T cell receptor beta chains from one sample sequenced in a study of CD8 T cells in Susac syndrome. An amount of RNA that ranged from roughly 0.5 to 1 ug was reverse transcribed with random hexamers. TCRdb redid the calling of the immunoSEQ multiplex PCR reads with MiXCR, one entry per CDR3 protein. The profile shows over 150,000 distinct CDR3 sequences, around 96% of them singletons. Sequencing input: CD4+ T cells from PBMCs. The receptors shown here come from a human donor with Susac syndrome.

This chain uses TRBV13 with TRBJ1-4, with unresolved D. Germline CDR1 reads PRHDT; CDR2 reads FYEKMQ (reference sequence). V lost 2 bases and J 4 bases, leaving 8 bases between the germline ends. This CDR3 has 14 residues. The CDR3 region has the DNA TGTGCCAGCAGCTTACAACAGCTTAATGAAAAACTGTTTTTT. Its protein is CASSLQQLNEKLFF.

The J gene is TRBJ2-3, the V gene TRBV3-1; D is possibly TRBD2 (7 bases). This CDR3 comprises 15 residues. V was trimmed by 4 bases and J by 1 base, leaving 12 bases between them. Germline CDR1 LGHDT, CDR2 YNNKEL (reference sequence). Here the CDR3 DNA reads TGTGCCAGCAGCCCTACGGGGGGCCGCACAGATACGCAGTATTTT. Amino acid sequence: CASSPTGGRTDTQYF.

The J gene is TRBJ2-7, the V gene TRBV13; maybe TRBD2 (5 bases). Germline V gives CDR1 PRHDT, CDR2 FYEKMQ (reference sequence). The germline V and J ends were trimmed by 5 bases and 0 bases, with 11 bases remaining between them. CDR3 length: 14 amino acids. In DNA form, the CDR3 reads TGTGCCAGCAGCCCTCGACTAAGCTCCTACGAGCAGTACGTC. Its translation is CASSPRLSSYEQYV.

In its sample, this clonotype was seen once. The chain carries TRBV14 and TRBJ2-1, with a tentative D call TRBD1 (5 bases). CDR1 SGHDN and CDR2 FVKESK come from the germline V gene. The CDR3 extends over 15 amino acids. Trimming removed 1 base from V and 5 bases from J, with 12 bases in between. CDR3: CASSQGQGYHNEQFF. CDR3 DNA sequence: TGTGCCAGCAGCCAAGGGCAGGGCTACCACAATGAGCAGTTCTTC.

The chain employs TRBV20-1 and TRBJ1-5; 8 bases line up with TRBD1. Germline V gene data show CDR1 as DFQATT and CDR2 as SNEGSKA (reference sequence). There are 14 residues in the CDR3. J gave up 9 bases and V 6 bases, and 13 bases lay outside the gene matches. The CDR3, as DNA: TGCAGTGCAAACCGCGGACAGGGTGGCCGGCCCCAGCATTTT. This codes for CSANRGQGGRPQHF.